This T cell receptor (beta chain) was documented in a study of neurological immune-mediated disorders. Per the germline V gene, CDR1 is MDHEN and CDR2 is SYDVKM. The V segment lost 7 bases and the J segment 4 bases; nucleotides outside the gene matches: 10. The CDR3 contains 14 residues. Time point defined: longitudinal time-point 3. This clonotype was counted many times. 5'RACE with 10-nucleotide random UMIs produced the cDNA. TCRdb itself ran the 5' RACE reads through MiXCR, one entry per CDR3 protein. The table has approximately 45,000 distinct CDR3 sequences, 13% seen once. The sequence was obtained from a man aged 30-40 years in good health. V is TRBV28 and J is TRBJ2-7, with TRBD1 matching 7 bases. The sample was PBMCs. In DNA, the CDR3 is TGTGCCAGCATCGCCGGGACAGCTAGTTACGAGCAGTACTTC. Translating it yields CASIAGTASYEQYF. Looking up the rest from reference TRBV28 and TRBJ2-7 gives the full variable domain: DVKVTQSSRYLVKRTGEKVFLECVQDMDHENMFWYRQDPGLGLRLIYFSYDVKMKEKGDIPEGYSVSREKKERFSLILESASTNQTSMYLCASIAGTASYEQYFGPGTRLTVT.